This T cell receptor (beta chain) was documented in a study of vaccination effects on CD4 cells after COVID-19. ViraFEST used viral peptide pools to expand antigen-specific CD4+ T cells before sequencing. CD4+ T cell isolation took place after 10 days of culture. Participants were vaccinated with two doses of either the BNT162b2 or mRNA-1273 vaccine. This clone was picked up a small number of times. Its antigen is as yet unknown. The CDR3 runs 13 residues. Trimming left V 0 bases short and J 4 bases short, with 6 bases between. The germline CDR1 and CDR2 sequences are SGHTS and YDEGEE. The assay was immunoSEQ multiplex PCR, and TCRdb's table has in-frame clones only and misses some. The profile covers 70,000 to 95,000 clones, with roughly 80% appearing a single time and more than 1% taken by the ten largest.

This rearrangement joins TRBV5-8 to TRBJ2-3; D is unclear. The source is a human donor who received a COVID-19 vaccine. Material: CD4+ T cells from PBMCs cultured with HCoV-OC43 spike peptides, obtained after COVID-19 vaccination. Subset of the sample: HCoV-OC43 spike overlapping peptide pool stimulation. CDR3 region: CASSLAPADTQYF. In DNA form, the CDR3 reads TGTGCCAGCAGCTTGGCCCCCGCAGATACGCAGTATTTT.